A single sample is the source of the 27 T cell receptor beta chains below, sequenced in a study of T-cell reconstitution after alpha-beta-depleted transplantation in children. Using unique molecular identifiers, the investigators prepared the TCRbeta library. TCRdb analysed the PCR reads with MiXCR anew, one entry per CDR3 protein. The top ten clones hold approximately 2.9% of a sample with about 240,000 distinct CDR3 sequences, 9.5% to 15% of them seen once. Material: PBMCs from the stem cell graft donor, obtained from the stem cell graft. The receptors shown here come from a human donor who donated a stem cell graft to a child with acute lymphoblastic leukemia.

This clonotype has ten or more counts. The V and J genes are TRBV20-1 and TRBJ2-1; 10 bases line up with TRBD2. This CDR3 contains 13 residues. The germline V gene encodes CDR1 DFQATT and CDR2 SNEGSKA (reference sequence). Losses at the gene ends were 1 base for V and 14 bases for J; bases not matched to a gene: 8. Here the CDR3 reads CSARASGRSEEFF. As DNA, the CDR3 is TGCAGTGCTAGAGCTAGCGGGAGATCAGAAGAGTTCTTC.

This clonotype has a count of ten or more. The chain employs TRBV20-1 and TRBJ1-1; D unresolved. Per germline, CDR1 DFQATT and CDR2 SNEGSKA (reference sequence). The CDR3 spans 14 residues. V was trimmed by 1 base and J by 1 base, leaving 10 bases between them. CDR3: CSARGGTANTEAFF. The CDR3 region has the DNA TGCAGTGCTAGAGGGGGAACAGCGAACACTGAAGCTTTCTTT.

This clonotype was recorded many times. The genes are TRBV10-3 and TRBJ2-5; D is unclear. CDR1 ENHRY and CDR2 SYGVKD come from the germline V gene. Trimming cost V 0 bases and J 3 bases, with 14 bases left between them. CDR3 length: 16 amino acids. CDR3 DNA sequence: TGTGCCATCAGTGAGTCAGGTGCCGGTCGAGAAGAGACCCAGTACTTC. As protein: CAISESGAGREETQYF.

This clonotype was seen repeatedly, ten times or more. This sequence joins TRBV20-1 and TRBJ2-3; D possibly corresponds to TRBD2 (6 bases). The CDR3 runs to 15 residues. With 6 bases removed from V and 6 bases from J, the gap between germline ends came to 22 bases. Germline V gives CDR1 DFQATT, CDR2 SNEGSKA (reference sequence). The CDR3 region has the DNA TGCAGTGCCTCCCTCTTAGCGGACGGAAGGGATACGCAGTATTTT. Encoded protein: CSASLLADGRDTQYF.

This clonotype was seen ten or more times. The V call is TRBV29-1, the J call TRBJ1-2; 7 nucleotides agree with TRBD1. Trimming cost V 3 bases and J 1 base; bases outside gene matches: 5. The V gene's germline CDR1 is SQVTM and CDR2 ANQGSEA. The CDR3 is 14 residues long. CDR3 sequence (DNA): TGCAGCGTTGATAGACAGGGAGGTAACTATGGCTACACCTTC. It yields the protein CSVDRQGGNYGYTF.

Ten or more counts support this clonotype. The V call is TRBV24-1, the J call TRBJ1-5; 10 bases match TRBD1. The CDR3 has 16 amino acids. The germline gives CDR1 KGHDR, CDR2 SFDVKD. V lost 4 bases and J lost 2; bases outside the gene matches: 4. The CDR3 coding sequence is TGTGCCACCAGTGACGCCGGGACAGGGGGCAATCAGCCCCAGCATTTT. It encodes CATSDAGTGGNQPQHF.

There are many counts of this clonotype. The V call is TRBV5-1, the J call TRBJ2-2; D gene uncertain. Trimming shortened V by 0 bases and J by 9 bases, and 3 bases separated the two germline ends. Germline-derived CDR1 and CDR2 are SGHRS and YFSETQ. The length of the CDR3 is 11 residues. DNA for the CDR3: TGCGCCAGCAGCTTGGCCAGGGAGCTGTTTTTT. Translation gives CASSLARELFF.

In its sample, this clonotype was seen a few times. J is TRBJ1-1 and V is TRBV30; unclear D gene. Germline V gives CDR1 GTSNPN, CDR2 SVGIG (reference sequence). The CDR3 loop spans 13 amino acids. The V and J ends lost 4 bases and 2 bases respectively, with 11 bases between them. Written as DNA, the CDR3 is TGTGCCTGGACATTGGGCAGCAACACTGAAGCTTTCTTT. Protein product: CAWTLGSNTEAFF. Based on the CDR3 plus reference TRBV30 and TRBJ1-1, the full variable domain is SQTIHQWPATLVQPVGSPLSLECTVEGTSNPNLYWYRQAAGRGLQLLFYSVGIGQISSEVPQNLSASRPQDRQFILSSKKLLLSDSGFYLCAWTLGSNTEAFFGQGTRLTVV.

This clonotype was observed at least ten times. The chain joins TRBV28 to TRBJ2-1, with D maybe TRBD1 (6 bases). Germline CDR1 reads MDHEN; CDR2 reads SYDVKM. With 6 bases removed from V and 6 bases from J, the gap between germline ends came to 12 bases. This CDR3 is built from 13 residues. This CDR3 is CASSSGQFNEQFF. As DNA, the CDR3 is TGTGCCAGCAGCTCCGGACAGTTCAATGAGCAGTTCTTC.

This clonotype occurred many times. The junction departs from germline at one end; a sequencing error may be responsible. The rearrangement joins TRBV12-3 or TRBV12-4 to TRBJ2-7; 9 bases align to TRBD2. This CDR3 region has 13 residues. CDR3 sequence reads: CASSLAGFDEQYF. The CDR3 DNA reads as TGTGCCAGCAGTCTAGCGGGATTCGACGAGCAGTACTTC.

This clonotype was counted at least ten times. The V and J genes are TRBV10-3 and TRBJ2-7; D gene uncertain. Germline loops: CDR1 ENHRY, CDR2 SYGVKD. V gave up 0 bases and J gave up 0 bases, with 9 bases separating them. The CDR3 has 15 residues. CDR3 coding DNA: TGTGCCATCAGTGAGTCTACAGCAAGCTCCTACGAGCAGTACTTC. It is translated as CAISESTASSYEQYF.

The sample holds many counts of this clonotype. The CDR3 region has the DNA TGTGCCAGCAGAGGGGACGGGGGGAATGAAAAACTGTTTTTT. Residues: CASRGDGGNEKLFF. The rearrangement links TRBV12-3 or TRBV12-4 to TRBJ1-4; D perhaps matches TRBD1 (5 bases). Between the trimmed V and J ends, which lost 6 bases and 5 bases, there was a span of 13 bases. The CDR3 loop spans 14 amino acids.

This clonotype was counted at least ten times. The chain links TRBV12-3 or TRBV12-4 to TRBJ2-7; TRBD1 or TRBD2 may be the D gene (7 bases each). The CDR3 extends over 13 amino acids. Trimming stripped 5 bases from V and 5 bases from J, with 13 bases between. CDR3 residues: CASSRQGGNEQYF. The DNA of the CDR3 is TGTGCCAGCAGTCGCCAGGGGGGGAACGAGCAGTACTTC.

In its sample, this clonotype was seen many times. The CDR3 region has the DNA TGTGCCAGTAGCGAGGGACCCTACGAGCAGTACTTC. Its translation: CASSEGPYEQYF. The chain couples TRBV19 to TRBJ2-7, with D perhaps matching TRBD1 or TRBD2 (5 bases each). Germline CDR1 LNHDA, CDR2 SQIVND (reference sequence). Trimming cost V 6 bases and J 2 bases, with 8 bases left between them. This CDR3 spans 12 amino acids.

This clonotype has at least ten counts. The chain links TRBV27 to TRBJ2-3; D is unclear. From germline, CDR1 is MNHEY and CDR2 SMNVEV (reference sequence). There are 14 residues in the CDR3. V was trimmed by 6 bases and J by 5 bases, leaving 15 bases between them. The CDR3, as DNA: TGTGCCAGCAGGCAGTCCAGGATGATAGATACGCAGTATTTT. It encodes CASRQSRMIDTQYF.

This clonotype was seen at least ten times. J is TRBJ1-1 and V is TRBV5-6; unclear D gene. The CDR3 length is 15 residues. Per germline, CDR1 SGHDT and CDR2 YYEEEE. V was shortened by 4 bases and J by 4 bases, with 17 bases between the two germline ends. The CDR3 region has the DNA TGTGCCAGCAGCATGATCGACATCCCGCTCACTGAAGCTTTCTTT. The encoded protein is CASSMIDIPLTEAFF.

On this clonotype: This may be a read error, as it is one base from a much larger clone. The CDR3 DNA reads TGCGCCAGCAGCTTGAGAGGAGCTAACTATGGCCACACCTTC. Protein: CASSLRGANYGHTF. The chain employs TRBV5-1 and TRBJ1-2; no definite D call. Germline V lookup: CDR1 SGHRS, CDR2 YFSETQ. The CDR3 runs to 14 residues.

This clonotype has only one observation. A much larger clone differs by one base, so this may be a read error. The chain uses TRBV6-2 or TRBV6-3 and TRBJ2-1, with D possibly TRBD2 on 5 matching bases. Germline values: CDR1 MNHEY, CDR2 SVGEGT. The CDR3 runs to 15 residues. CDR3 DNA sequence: TGTGCCAGCAGTGAGGGCTCCAGCTCCTACAATGATCAGTTCTTC. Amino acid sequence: CASSEGSSSYNDQFF.

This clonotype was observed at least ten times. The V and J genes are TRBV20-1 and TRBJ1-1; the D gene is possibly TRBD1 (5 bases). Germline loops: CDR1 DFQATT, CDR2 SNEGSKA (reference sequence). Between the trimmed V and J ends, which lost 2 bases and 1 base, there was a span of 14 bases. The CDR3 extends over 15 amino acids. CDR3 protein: CSARMGPLGNTEAFF. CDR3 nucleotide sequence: TGCAGTGCTAGAATGGGACCCCTGGGGAACACTGAAGCTTTCTTT.

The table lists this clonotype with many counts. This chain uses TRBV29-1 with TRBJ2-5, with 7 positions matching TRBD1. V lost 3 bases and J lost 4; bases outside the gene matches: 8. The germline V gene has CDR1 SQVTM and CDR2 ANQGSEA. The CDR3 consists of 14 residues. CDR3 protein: CSVDRGLESETQYF. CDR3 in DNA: TGCAGCGTTGATAGGGGGCTCGAATCAGAGACCCAGTACTTC.

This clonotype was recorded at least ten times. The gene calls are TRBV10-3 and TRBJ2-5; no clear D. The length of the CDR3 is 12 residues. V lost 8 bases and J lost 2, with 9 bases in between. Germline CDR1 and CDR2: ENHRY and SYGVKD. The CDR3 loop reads CAISSQQETQYF. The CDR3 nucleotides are TGTGCCATCTCGTCCCAGCAAGAGACCCAGTACTTC.

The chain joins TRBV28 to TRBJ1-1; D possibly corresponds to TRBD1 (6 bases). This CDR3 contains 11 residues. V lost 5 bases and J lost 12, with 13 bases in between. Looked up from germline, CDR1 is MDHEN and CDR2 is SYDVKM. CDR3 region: CASSLARDTFF. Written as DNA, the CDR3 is TGTGCCAGCAGTCTGGCGAGGGACACTTTCTTT.

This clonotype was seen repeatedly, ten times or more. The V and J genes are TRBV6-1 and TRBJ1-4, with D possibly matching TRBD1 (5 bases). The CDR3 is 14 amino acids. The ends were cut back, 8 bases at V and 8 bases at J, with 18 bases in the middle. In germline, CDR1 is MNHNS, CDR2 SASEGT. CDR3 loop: CASAFEGHREKLFF. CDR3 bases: TGTGCCAGCGCCTTTGAGGGGCATCGGGAAAAACTGTTTTTT.

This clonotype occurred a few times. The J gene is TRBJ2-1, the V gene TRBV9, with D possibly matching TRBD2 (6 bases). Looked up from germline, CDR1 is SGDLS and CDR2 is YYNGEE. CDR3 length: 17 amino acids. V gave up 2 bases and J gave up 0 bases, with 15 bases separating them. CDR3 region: CASSVLGGGASYNEQFF. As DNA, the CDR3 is TGTGCCAGCAGCGTTCTCGGTGGCGGGGCCTCCTACAATGAGCAGTTCTTC. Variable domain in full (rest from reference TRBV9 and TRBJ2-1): DSGVTQTPKHLITATGQRVTLRCSPRSGDLSVYWYQQSLDQGLQFLIQYYNGEERAKGNILERFSAQQFPDLHSELNLSSLELGDSALYFCASSVLGGGASYNEQFFGPGTRLTVL.

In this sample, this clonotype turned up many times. The DNA of the CDR3 is TGTGCCAGCGGGGACGGACTTGAAGCTTTCTTT. Translated: CASGDGLEAFF. This chain links TRBV9 with TRBJ1-1, with D maybe TRBD1 (5 bases). CDR1 and CDR2 from the germline V gene are SGDLS and YYNGEE. CDR3 size: 11 residues. The V and J ends lost 7 bases and 7 bases respectively, with 11 bases between them.

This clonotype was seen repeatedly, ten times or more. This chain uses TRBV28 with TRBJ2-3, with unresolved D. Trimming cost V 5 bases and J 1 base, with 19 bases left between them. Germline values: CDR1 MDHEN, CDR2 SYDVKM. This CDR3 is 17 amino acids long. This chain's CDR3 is CASSPYFGEDGTDTQYF. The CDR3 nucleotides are TGTGCCAGCAGTCCGTACTTTGGGGAAGACGGCACAGATACGCAGTATTTT.

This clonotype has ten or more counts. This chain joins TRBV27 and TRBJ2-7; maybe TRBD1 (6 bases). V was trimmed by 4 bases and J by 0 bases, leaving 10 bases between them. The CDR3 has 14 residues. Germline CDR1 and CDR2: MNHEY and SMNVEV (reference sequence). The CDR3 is CASSYQGISYEQYF. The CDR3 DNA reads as TGTGCCAGCAGTTATCAGGGGATCTCCTACGAGCAGTACTTC.